This T cell receptor beta chain is from a study of technical replicates of blood from a handful of donors. The CDR3 loop spans 16 amino acids. The ends were cut back, 4 bases at V and 3 bases at J, with 19 bases in the middle. Germline values: CDR1 SQVTM, CDR2 ANQGSEA. Data came from immunoSEQ multiplex PCR; TCRdb stores just in-frame clones and leaves some out. The sample carries tens of thousands of clones, around 92% recorded once. The sample consisted of T cells isolated from PBMCs. The chain recombines TRBV29-1 with TRBJ2-1; D is perhaps TRBD2 (6 bases). The sequence came from a human donor in good health. Some clones in this sample may be carry-over from other donors' samples. CDR3 region: CSVGREVTEYYNEQFF. For the CDR3, the DNA is TGCAGCGTTGGGCGGGAAGTGACTGAGTACTACAATGAGCAGTTCTTC.